The 27 T cell receptor beta chains below come from one sample, sequenced in a study of identical twins. From the 5' RACE reads, TCRdb called clonotypes with MiXCR, one entry per CDR3 protein. The sample yields 500,000 to 550,000 distinct CDR3 sequences, roughly a fifth seen once. The same sample was also used in a study of T cells expressing NK-cell markers.

Sequenced input: CD4+ T cells sorted from blood. The receptor set was obtained from a woman aged 18-35 years in good health.

Ten or more counts support this clonotype. This chain joins TRBV20-1 and TRBJ2-7, with D perhaps TRBD1 (7 bases). This CDR3 contains 15 residues. Germline CDR1 is DFQATT and CDR2 is SNEGSKA (reference sequence). V lost 0 bases, J lost 2 bases, and 14 bases lay in between. CDR3 nucleotide sequence: TGCAGTGCTAGAGATAGGGGGCGGGAAACCTACGAGCAGTACTTC. This translates into CSARDRGRETYEQYF.

This clonotype has a handful of counts. The V and J genes are TRBV20-1 and TRBJ2-5; no clear D gene. The CDR3 length is 12 residues. Per germline, CDR1 DFQATT and CDR2 SNEGSKA (reference sequence). V lost 2 bases to trimming and J lost 1 base, with 5 bases between them. CDR3 sequence (DNA): TGCAGTGCTAGACGCGCCCAAGAGACCCAGTACTTC. Its translation: CSARRAQETQYF.

This clonotype was counted only a few times. The chain employs TRBV9 and TRBJ2-7; 10 nucleotides line up with TRBD2. The CDR3 spans 17 residues. Looked up from germline, CDR1 is SGDLS and CDR2 is YYNGEE. After removal of 0 bases from V and 4 bases from J, the junction contained 10 bases not matched to a gene. The CDR3 here is CASSVGTSGRGVYEQYF. CDR3 bases: TGTGCCAGCAGCGTAGGGACTAGCGGTCGTGGTGTATACGAGCAGTACTTC.

This clonotype was detected a few times. This chain links TRBV24-1 with TRBJ2-3, with no clear D. The CDR3 extends over 16 amino acids. Germline lookup yields CDR1 KGHDR and CDR2 SFDVKD. Between the trimmed V and J ends, which lost 4 bases and 3 bases, there was a span of 16 bases. In DNA, the CDR3 is TGTGCCACCAGTGACCCCCGCGGACGATCTACAGATACGCAGTATTTT. Amino acids: CATSDPRGRSTDTQYF.

This clonotype was observed a few times. The V and J genes are TRBV12-3 or TRBV12-4 and TRBJ2-1, with 11 bases aligning to TRBD2. CDR3 length equals 14 residues. Losses at the gene ends were 6 bases for V and 9 bases for J; bases not matched to a gene: 7. Written as DNA, the CDR3 is TGTGCCAGCAGCAATAGCGGGGGGGCCGGTGAGCAGTTCTTC. Translated: CASSNSGGAGEQFF.

The rearrangement links TRBV7-3 to TRBJ2-1, with TRBD1 matching over 8 bases. The V segment lost 5 bases and the J segment 0 bases; nucleotides outside the gene matches: 9. Germline-derived CDR1 and CDR2 are SGHTA and FQGTGA. The CDR3 length is 17 residues. The CDR3 loop is CASSADRGRDSYNEQFF. DNA for the CDR3: TGTGCCAGCAGCGCCGACAGGGGCCGCGACTCCTACAATGAGCAGTTCTTC.

V gene TRBV4-1 combines with J gene TRBJ2-7, with D possibly being TRBD2 (5 bases). CDR1 and CDR2 (germline): MGHRA, YSYEKL. The CDR3 runs 15 residues. The V end lost 0 bases, the J end lost 3 bases, and 12 bases lay between the germline ends. The CDR3 sequence: CASSQDPGFFYEQYF. The CDR3 region has the DNA TGCGCCAGCAGCCAAGACCCGGGATTTTTCTACGAGCAGTACTTC.

The chain has TRBV20-1 and TRBJ2-5, with a tentative D call TRBD2 (5 bases). The CDR3 covers 13 residues. V was cut by 5 bases and J by 2 bases, with 12 bases left in between. Germline V CDR1 and CDR2: DFQATT, SNEGSKA (reference sequence). CDR3 protein: CSAYHRLQETQYF. The CDR3 DNA is TGCAGTGCTTACCACCGACTACAAGAGACCCAGTACTTC.

The J gene is TRBJ2-3, the V gene TRBV11-2; TRBD1 is a possible D gene (5 bases). V was pared by 3 bases and J by 4 bases, with 26 bases between. Germline V gene sequence: CDR1 SGHAT, CDR2 FQNNGV. The CDR3 length is 19 residues. In DNA, the CDR3 is TGTGCCAGCAGCTTGCCTTCAAGGGGATCCCCAACTGTTTCAGATACGCAGTATTTT. This translates into CASSLPSRGSPTVSDTQYF.

The J gene is TRBJ2-3, the V gene TRBV6-5, with D maybe TRBD2 (6 bases). There are 15 residues in the CDR3. With 2 bases removed from V and 1 base from J, the gap between germline ends came to 10 bases. Germline V gene sequence: CDR1 MNHEY, CDR2 SVGAGI. This CDR3 reads CASSYAPGGTDTQYF. The CDR3 coding sequence is TGTGCCAGCAGTTACGCTCCGGGGGGCACAGATACGCAGTATTTT.

This chain links TRBV4-3 with TRBJ2-7, with no clear D. This CDR3 is 13 amino acids long. Germline-derived CDR1 and CDR2 are LGHNA and YSLEER. V lost 5 bases and J lost 4, with 12 bases in between. In DNA, the CDR3 is TGCGCCAGCAGCTCATACCCTTCTTACGAGCAGTACTTC. Translating it yields CASSSYPSYEQYF.

The rearrangement links TRBV28 to TRBJ1-2; no definite D call. V dropped 3 bases and J dropped 4 bases, with 15 bases sitting between them. Germline-derived CDR1 and CDR2 are MDHEN and SYDVKM. The CDR3 is 15 amino acids. The CDR3 bases are TGTGCCAGCAGTTTTGGTCGTAGTCGCGCCTATGGCTACACCTTC. Translating gives CASSFGRSRAYGYTF.

The chain combines TRBV7-3 with TRBJ2-1, with unresolved D. This CDR3 has 13 residues. Germline V gene sequence: CDR1 SGHTA, CDR2 FQGTGA. Trimming took 0 bases from V and 9 from J, leaving 9 bases between them. The CDR3 loop is CASSLTIVTEQFF. CDR3 nucleotides: TGTGCCAGCAGCTTAACAATCGTTACTGAGCAGTTCTTC.

In its sample, this clonotype was seen a few times. The chain joins TRBV7-6 to TRBJ2-3; D is unresolved. The germline gives CDR1 SGHVS, CDR2 FNYEAQ. This CDR3 is 14 amino acids long. The V and J ends lost 2 bases and 2 bases respectively, with 8 bases between them. The CDR3 reads CASSLTEVTDTQYF. The CDR3, as DNA: TGTGCCAGCAGCTTAACGGAAGTCACAGATACGCAGTATTTT.

The chain carries TRBV5-8 and TRBJ2-5, with 15 bases aligning to TRBD2. This CDR3 is 17 amino acids long. Germline trimming cut 4 bases from V and 2 bases from J; bases unmatched to any gene: 6. In germline, CDR1 is SGHTS, CDR2 YDEGEE. CDR3 nucleotides: TGTGCCAGCAGCCCTGGACTAGCGGGGGGGATACAAGAGACCCAGTACTTC. Translated: CASSPGLAGGIQETQYF.

This clonotype was counted a few times. This chain uses TRBV6-1 with TRBJ1-1; 9 positions agree with TRBD1. Germline CDR1 and CDR2: MNHNS and SASEGT. This CDR3 has 14 amino acids. The V and J ends lost 4 bases and 3 bases, in that order; junction bases with no gene match: 3. In DNA, the CDR3 is TGTGCCAGCAGTGGGACAGGGGATTACACTGAAGCTTTCTTT. This sequence encodes CASSGTGDYTEAFF.

There are a few counts of this clonotype. The V call is TRBV20-1, the J call TRBJ2-7; possible D gene TRBD1, 9 bases. The germline V gene has CDR1 DFQATT and CDR2 SNEGSKA (reference sequence). Deletions cut 2 bases from V and 4 bases from J, with 18 bases between. The CDR3 sequence is 15 residues long. The CDR3 loop reads CSARNRGREAYEQYF. The CDR3 bases are TGCAGTGCTAGAAACAGGGGGCGGGAGGCTTACGAGCAGTACTTC.

This clonotype was counted ten times or more. The chain couples TRBV20-1 to TRBJ1-1; D is ambiguous. Trimming left V 4 bases short and J 2 bases short, with 8 bases between. Germline CDR1 DFQATT, CDR2 SNEGSKA (reference sequence). The CDR3 consists of 12 residues. Here the CDR3 DNA reads TGCAGTGCTACCCTGGTAAACACTGAAGCTTTCTTT. It codes for CSATLVNTEAFF.

The V gene is TRBV6-2 or TRBV6-3, the J gene TRBJ2-5; D remains ambiguous. The CDR3 sequence is 14 residues long. With 5 bases removed from V and 5 bases from J, the gap between germline ends came to 15 bases. The germline V gene has CDR1 MNHEY and CDR2 SVGEGT. The CDR3 sequence: CASSPFASLETQYF. The CDR3 nucleotides read TGTGCCAGCAGTCCCTTCGCTAGTCTGGAGACCCAGTACTTC.

In this sample, this clonotype turned up a few times. The chain recombines TRBV3-1 with TRBJ1-1; perhaps TRBD1 as D (5 bases). V dropped 5 bases and J dropped 4 bases, with 11 bases sitting between them. CDR1 and CDR2 from the germline V gene are LGHDT and YNNKEL (reference sequence). This CDR3 is built from 13 residues. CDR3 region: CASSKPGTTEAFF. For the CDR3, the DNA is TGTGCCAGCAGCAAGCCGGGGACCACTGAAGCTTTCTTT. The full variable domain, rest sourced from reference TRBV3-1 and TRBJ1-1, is DTAVSQTPKYLVTQMGNDKSIKCEQNLGHDTMYWYKQDSKKFLKIMFSYNNKELIINETVPNRFSPKSPDKAHLNLHINSLELGDSAVYFCASSKPGTTEAFFGQGTRLTVV.

This clonotype was detected only a few times. V and J are TRBV4-3 and TRBJ2-1, with 7 positions matching TRBD2. V was pared by 0 bases and J by 10 bases, with 3 bases of the junction left unmatched. The germline gives CDR1 LGHNA, CDR2 YSLEER. The CDR3 is 13 amino acids. The DNA of the CDR3 is TGCGCCAGCAGCCAAGAAGGGCGGGGGGAGCAGTTCTTC. Amino acids: CASSQEGRGEQFF.

V usage is TRBV20-1 and J usage is TRBJ2-5; D unclear. The germline V and J ends were trimmed by 3 bases and 1 base, with 9 bases remaining between them. There are 13 residues in the CDR3. CDR1 is DFQATT, CDR2 SNEGSKA, per germline (reference sequence). The chain's CDR3 is CSASGQIQETQYF. Here the CDR3 DNA reads TGCAGTGCTAGTGGGCAGATCCAAGAGACCCAGTACTTC.

This clonotype was found a few times. This sequence joins TRBV20-1 and TRBJ1-2; no firm D call. The CDR3 sequence is 11 residues long. Trimming removed 3 bases at V and 6 bases at J, with 8 bases between. The germline gives CDR1 DFQATT, CDR2 SNEGSKA (reference sequence). CDR3 nucleotide sequence: TGCAGTGCTAGTTCTGTTAATGGCTACACCTTC. Translation: CSASSVNGYTF.

V usage is TRBV20-1 and J usage is TRBJ2-1, with 13 bases matching TRBD2. Per germline, CDR1 DFQATT and CDR2 SNEGSKA (reference sequence). With V trimmed by 4 bases and J by 0 bases, 6 bases remained unmatched. There are 17 residues in the CDR3. The DNA for the CDR3 is TGCAGTGCTAAACTAGCGGGGGGGCCGAGCTCCTACAATGAGCAGTTCTTC. Amino acid sequence: CSAKLAGGPSSYNEQFF.

V is TRBV2 and J is TRBJ2-3; 7 bases match TRBD2. Trimming at V came to 6 bases and at J to 0 bases, leaving 3 bases not matched to a gene. Germline lookup yields CDR1 SNHLY and CDR2 FYNNEI. The CDR3 covers 14 residues. The CDR3 sequence is CASSGAGSTDTQYF. In nucleotides, the CDR3 is TGTGCCAGCAGCGGAGCGGGGAGCACAGATACGCAGTATTTT. The variable domain in full, with the rest retrieved from reference TRBV2 and TRBJ2-3, is EPEVTQTPSHQVTQMGQEVILRCVPISNHLYFYWYRQILGQKVEFLVSFYNNEISEKSEIFDDQFSVERPDGSNFTLKIRSTKLEDSAMYFCASSGAGSTDTQYFGPGTRLTVL.

The chain employs TRBV27 and TRBJ1-6; the match to TRBD1 covers 10 bases. CDR3 length: 15 amino acids. The V and J ends lost 6 bases and 3 bases, in that order; junction bases with no gene match: 2. Germline assignment: CDR1 MNHEY and CDR2 SMNVEV (reference sequence). CDR3 residues: CASRGQGLYNSPLHF. CDR3 nucleotide sequence: TGTGCCAGCAGGGGACAGGGGCTCTATAATTCACCCCTCCACTTT.

The chain uses TRBV5-1 and TRBJ2-3, with 10 nucleotides matching TRBD2. V shed 1 base, J shed 3 bases, and the junction held 2 bases outside the gene matches. The CDR3 spans 15 residues. The V gene's germline CDR1 is SGHRS and CDR2 YFSETQ. CDR3 sequence: CASSLTSGETDTQYF. The CDR3 nucleotides are TGCGCCAGCAGCTTGACTAGCGGGGAAACAGATACGCAGTATTTT.